Sequencing of this T cell receptor (beta chain) was carried out in a study of shared clonotypes between healthy human individuals. Study details: There were three CD4 naive, three CD4 memory, two CD8 naive and one CD8 memory plates per donor.

Per germline, CDR1 KGHSH and CDR2 LQKENI. CDR3 length equals 17 residues. V was clipped by 1 base and J by 0 bases; unmatched bases: 8. Produced via immunoSEQ multiplex PCR; TCRdb's table is partial and in-frame only. The sample yields roughly 2,500,000 clones, roughly 93% seen once. Sequenced: naive CD4+ T cells from PBMCs. This sample's subset: CD45RA+ positively selected. The origin of this receptor is a man aged 18 to 29 in good health. Some clones in this sample may be carry-over from other donors' samples. The chain couples TRBV18 to TRBJ1-1; 7 positions agree with TRBD1. The CDR3 loop is CASSPQTGERMNTEAFF. The CDR3 DNA is TGTGCCAGCTCACCACAAACAGGGGAGAGAATGAACACTGAAGCTTTCTTT.